The entry below gives a single T cell receptor (beta chain) sequence along with its context. The antigen remains undetermined. The data are from a study of blood T cells in healthy people across ages. General study points: A strong correlation between TCR beta diversity and naive T cell percentage was seen. Long-lived donors had more naive CD4+ cells and higher diversity than aged donors. Unsorted PBMC input precluded a conclusive naive versus antigen-experienced comparison.

Next came a second PCR, run for about 7 to 12 cycles, which used a sample-barcoded 5' primer along with a J-beta primer mix. Via MiXCR, TCRdb re-called the 5' RACE reads, giving one row per CDR3 protein. The data contain about 1.4 million distinct CDR3 sequences, approximately 60% of them singletons. The junction had 5 bases not matched to a gene; V was cut back by 8 bases and J by 7 bases. Germline CDR1 ENHRY, CDR2 SYGVKD. The CDR3 sequence is 13 residues long. Peripheral blood samples of roughly 9.8 milliliters were drawn from each donor. The chain combines TRBV10-3 with TRBJ2-1, with 10 bases identical to TRBD2. The TCR was taken from a man aged 18-30 years in good health. Sequencing input: blood. CDR3 bases: TGTGCCATCGAAGGACTAGCGGCGAATGAGCAGTTCTTC. Encoded protein: CAIEGLAANEQFF.